Each of the 7 T cell receptor beta chains below was sequenced from the same sample in a study of shared clonotypes between healthy human individuals. The table came from immunoSEQ multiplex PCR; TCRdb's copy has only in-frame clones and leaves some out. Of 2,500,000 or so clones detected, around 92% appear once; the ten largest clones hold approximately 0.4%. Sequenced: naive CD4+ T cells from PBMCs. Specified subset: CD45RA+ positively selected. These receptors all stem from a man younger than 30 in good health. Some clones in this sample may be carry-over from other donors' samples.

This rearrangement joins TRBV11-2 to TRBJ2-7; D gene uncertain. The germline V gene encodes CDR1 SGHAT and CDR2 FQNNGV. V gave up 6 bases and J gave up 0 bases, with 15 bases separating them. CDR3 length: 15 amino acids. CDR3 nucleotide sequence: TGTGCCAGCAGGCCTTTATGGGCCCGCTCCTACGAGCAGTACTTC. This translates into CASRPLWARSYEQYF.

The V and J genes are TRBV5-1 and TRBJ2-2; 7 bases are a match to TRBD2. Germline CDR1 is SGHRS and CDR2 is YFSETQ. V lost 5 bases, J lost 0 bases, and 13 bases stayed unmatched. This CDR3 comprises 18 residues. CDR3 nucleotide sequence: TGCGCCAGCAGACCTGGGACTAATCCCTACGCGAACACCGGGGAGCTGTTTTTT. Encoded protein: CASRPGTNPYANTGELFF.

This rearrangement joins TRBV19 to TRBJ2-1; a weak D match, TRBD2 (5 bases). This CDR3 contains 17 residues. Germline lookup yields CDR1 LNHDA and CDR2 SQIVND (reference sequence). Trimming removed 2 bases at V and 5 bases at J, with 19 bases between. CDR3 sequence: CASSIPYQRVGHNEQFF. CDR3 DNA: TGTGCCAGTAGTATACCTTATCAGAGGGTCGGCCACAATGAGCAGTTCTTC.

The chain links TRBV5-1 to TRBJ1-3; D unresolved. The CDR3 runs 16 residues. The V end lost 1 base, the J end lost 0 bases, and 11 bases lay between the germline ends. The germline V gene has CDR1 SGHRS and CDR2 YFSETQ. The CDR3 spells CASSLYSGFSGNTIYF. The DNA for the CDR3 is TGCGCCAGCAGCTTGTACTCAGGATTCTCTGGAAACACCATATATTTT.

The rearrangement links TRBV6-1 to TRBJ1-5; perhaps TRBD1 as D (5 bases). Germline V gene sequence: CDR1 MNHNS, CDR2 SASEGT. This CDR3 spans 14 amino acids. Trimming removed 5 bases from V and 4 bases from J, with 12 bases in between. CDR3 sequence (DNA): TGTGCCAGCAGTCCGTCGGGGGGGAATCAGCCCCAGCATTTT. Residues: CASSPSGGNQPQHF.

The chain uses TRBV4-2 and TRBJ1-4; 12 bases match TRBD1. Germline trimming cut 5 bases from V and 7 bases from J; bases unmatched to any gene: 5. The CDR3 is 15 residues long. Germline assignment: CDR1 LGHNA and CDR2 YNFKEQ. CDR3 sequence reads: CASSSRGQGAEKLFF. CDR3 DNA: TGTGCCAGCAGCTCCCGGGGACAGGGGGCTGAAAAACTGTTTTTT.

This chain connects TRBV28 to TRBJ2-3; 8 nucleotides agree with TRBD2. Germline V gives CDR1 MDHEN, CDR2 SYDVKM. The CDR3 contains 17 residues. The J segment lost 4 bases and the V segment lost 1 base, leaving 10 bases of the junction unmatched. The CDR3 reads CASSLLSSGRRADTQYF. CDR3 bases: TGTGCCAGCAGTTTATTATCCAGCGGGAGAAGGGCAGATACGCAGTATTTT.